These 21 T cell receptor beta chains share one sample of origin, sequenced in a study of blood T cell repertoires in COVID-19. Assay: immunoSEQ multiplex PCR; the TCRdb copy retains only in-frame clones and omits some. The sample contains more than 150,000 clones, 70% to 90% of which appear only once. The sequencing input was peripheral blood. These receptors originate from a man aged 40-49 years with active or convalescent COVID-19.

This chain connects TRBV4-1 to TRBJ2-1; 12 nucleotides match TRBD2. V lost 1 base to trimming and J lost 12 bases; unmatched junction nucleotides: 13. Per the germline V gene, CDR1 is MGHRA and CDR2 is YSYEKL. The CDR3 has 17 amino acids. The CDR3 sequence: CASSQGGTLAGGKGQFF. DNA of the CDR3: TGCGCCAGCAGCCAAGGGGGAACACTAGCGGGAGGAAAAGGGCAGTTCTTC.

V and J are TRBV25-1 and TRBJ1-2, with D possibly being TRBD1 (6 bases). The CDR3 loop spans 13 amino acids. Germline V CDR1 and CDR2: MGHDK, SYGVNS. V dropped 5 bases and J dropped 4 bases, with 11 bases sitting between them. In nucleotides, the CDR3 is TGTGCCAGCAGTATGGGGGCTGCCTATGGCTACACCTTC. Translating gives CASSMGAAYGYTF.

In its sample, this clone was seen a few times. The CDR3 sequence is CASSKDNFVAEAFF. DNA of the CDR3: TGTGCCAGCAGCAAAGATAACTTCGTGGCTGAAGCTTTCTTT. V is TRBV21-1 and J is TRBJ1-1. TRBV21-1 is reported as a pseudogene. CDR3 length: 14 amino acids.

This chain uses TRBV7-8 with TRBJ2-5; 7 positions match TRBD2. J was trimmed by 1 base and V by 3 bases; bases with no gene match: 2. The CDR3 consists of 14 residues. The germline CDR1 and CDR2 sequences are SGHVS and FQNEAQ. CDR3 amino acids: CASSLASGQETQYF. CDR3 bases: TGTGCCAGCAGCTTGGCTAGCGGCCAAGAGACCCAGTACTTC.

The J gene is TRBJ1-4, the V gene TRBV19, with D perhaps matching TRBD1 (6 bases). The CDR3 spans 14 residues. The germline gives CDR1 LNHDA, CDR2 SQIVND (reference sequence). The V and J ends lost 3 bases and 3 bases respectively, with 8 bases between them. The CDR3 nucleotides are TGTGCCAGTAGTATGCAGGGGCCTAATGAAAAACTGTTTTTT. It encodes CASSMQGPNEKLFF.

The CDR3 coding sequence is TGTGCCAGTAGTCCTTTGGGCAGGGATAGCTATGGCTACACCTTC. Protein product: CASSPLGRDSYGYTF. The rearrangement links TRBV19 to TRBJ1-2, with a tentative D call TRBD1 (5 bases). Trimming pared 5 bases from V and 4 bases from J, leaving 17 bases between. From germline, CDR1 is LNHDA and CDR2 SQIVND (reference sequence). This CDR3 region has 15 residues.

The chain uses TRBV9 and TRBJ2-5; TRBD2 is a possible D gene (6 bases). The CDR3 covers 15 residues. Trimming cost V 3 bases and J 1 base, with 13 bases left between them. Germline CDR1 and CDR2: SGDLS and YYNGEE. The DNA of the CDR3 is TGTGCCAGCAGCGCTGGAGGGCCTTTCCAAGAGACCCAGTACTTC. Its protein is CASSAGGPFQETQYF.

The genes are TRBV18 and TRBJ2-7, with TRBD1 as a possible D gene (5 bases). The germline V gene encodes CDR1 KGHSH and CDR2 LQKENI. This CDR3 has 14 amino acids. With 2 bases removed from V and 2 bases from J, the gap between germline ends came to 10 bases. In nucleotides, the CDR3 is TGTGCCAGCTCACCAACAGGCCCGGCCTACGAGCAGTACTTC. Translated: CASSPTGPAYEQYF.

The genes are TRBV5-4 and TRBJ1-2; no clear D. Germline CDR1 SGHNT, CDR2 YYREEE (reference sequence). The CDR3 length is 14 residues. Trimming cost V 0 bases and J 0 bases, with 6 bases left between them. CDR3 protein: CASSLAVTNYGYTF. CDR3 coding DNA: TGTGCCAGCAGCTTGGCGGTAACTAACTATGGCTACACCTTC.

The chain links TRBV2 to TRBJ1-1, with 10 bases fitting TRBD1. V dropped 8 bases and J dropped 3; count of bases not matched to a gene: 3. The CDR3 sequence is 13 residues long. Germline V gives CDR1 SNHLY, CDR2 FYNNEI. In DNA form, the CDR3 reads TGTGCCAGCGTAGGACAGGGGGACACTGAAGCTTTCTTT. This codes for CASVGQGDTEAFF.

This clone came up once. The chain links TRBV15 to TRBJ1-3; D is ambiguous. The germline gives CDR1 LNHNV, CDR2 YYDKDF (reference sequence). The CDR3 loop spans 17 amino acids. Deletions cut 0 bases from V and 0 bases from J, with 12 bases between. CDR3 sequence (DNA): TGTGCCACCAGCAGAGATCAGGCGTTGAGCTCTGGAAACACCATATATTTT. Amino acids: CATSRDQALSSGNTIYF.

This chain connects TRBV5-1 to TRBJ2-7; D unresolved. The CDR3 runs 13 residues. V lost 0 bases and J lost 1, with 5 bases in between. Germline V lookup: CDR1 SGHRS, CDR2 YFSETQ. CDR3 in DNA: TGCGCCAGCAGCTTGGAACAGTCCTACGAGCAGTACTTC. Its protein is CASSLEQSYEQYF.

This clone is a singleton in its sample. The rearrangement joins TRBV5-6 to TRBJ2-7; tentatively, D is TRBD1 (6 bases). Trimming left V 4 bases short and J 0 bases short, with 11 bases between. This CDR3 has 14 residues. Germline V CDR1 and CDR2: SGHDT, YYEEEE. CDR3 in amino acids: CASSLWGRSYEQYF. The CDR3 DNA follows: TGTGCCAGCAGCCTGTGGGGGCGCTCCTACGAGCAGTACTTC.

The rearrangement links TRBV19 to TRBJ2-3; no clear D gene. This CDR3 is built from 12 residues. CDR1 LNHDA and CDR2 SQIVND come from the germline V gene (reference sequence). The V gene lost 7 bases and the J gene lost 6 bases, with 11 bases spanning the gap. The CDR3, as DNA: TGTGCCAGTACCTCCCTTTCCGATACGCAGTATTTT. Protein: CASTSLSDTQYF.

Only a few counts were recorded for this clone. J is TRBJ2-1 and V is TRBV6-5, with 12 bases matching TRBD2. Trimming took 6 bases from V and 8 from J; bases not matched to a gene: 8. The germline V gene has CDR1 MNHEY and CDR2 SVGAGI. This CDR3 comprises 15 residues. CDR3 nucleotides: TGTGCCAGCAGCCAAACTAGCGGGGGGTTCGATGAGCAGTTCTTC. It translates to CASSQTSGGFDEQFF.

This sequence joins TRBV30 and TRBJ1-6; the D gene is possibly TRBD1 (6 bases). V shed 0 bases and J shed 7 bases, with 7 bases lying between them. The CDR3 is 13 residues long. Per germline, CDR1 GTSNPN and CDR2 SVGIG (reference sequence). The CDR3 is CAWSVQGNSPLHF. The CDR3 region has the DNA TGTGCCTGGAGTGTTCAGGGGAATTCACCCCTCCACTTT.

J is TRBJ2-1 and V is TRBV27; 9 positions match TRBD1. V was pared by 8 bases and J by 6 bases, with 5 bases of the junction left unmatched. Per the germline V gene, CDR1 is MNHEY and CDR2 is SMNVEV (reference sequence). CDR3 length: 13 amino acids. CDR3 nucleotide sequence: TGTGCCAGCCGGGACAGGGTCGTCAATGAGCAGTTCTTC. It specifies CASRDRVVNEQFF.

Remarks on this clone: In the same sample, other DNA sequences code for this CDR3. CDR3 residues: CASSPGQGNQPQHF. The CDR3 DNA is TGTGCCAGCAGCCCAGGACAGGGCAATCAGCCCCAGCATTTT. The chain carries TRBV7-9 and TRBJ1-5; 7 positions match TRBD1. The V and J ends lost 5 bases and 2 bases, in that order; junction bases with no gene match: 3. The CDR3 extends over 14 amino acids. The germline V gene encodes CDR1 SEHNR and CDR2 FQNEAQ (reference sequence).

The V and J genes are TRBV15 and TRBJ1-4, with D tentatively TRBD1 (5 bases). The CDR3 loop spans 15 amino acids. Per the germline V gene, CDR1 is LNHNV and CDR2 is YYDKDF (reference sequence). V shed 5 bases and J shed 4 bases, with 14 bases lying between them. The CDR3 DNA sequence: TGTGCCACCAGCTTACACAGGAGGGGTAATGAAAAACTGTTTTTT. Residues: CATSLHRRGNEKLFF.

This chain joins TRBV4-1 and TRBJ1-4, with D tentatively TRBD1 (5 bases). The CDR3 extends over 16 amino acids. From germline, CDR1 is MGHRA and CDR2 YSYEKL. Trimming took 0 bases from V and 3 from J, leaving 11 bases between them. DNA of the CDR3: TGCGCCAGCAGCCAAGATGGGAGGGGCCCTAATGAAAAACTGTTTTTT. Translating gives CASSQDGRGPNEKLFF.

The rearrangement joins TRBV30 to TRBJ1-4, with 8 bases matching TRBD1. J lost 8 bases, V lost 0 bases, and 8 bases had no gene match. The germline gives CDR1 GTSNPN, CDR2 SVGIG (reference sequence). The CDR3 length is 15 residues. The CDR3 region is CAWSVLGTGKEKLFF. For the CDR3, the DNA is TGTGCCTGGAGTGTACTAGGGACAGGCAAGGAAAAACTGTTTTTT. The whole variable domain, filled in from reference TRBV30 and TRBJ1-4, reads SQTIHQWPATLVQPVGSPLSLECTVEGTSNPNLYWYRQAAGRGLQLLFYSVGIGQISSEVPQNLSASRPQDRQFILSSKKLLLSDSGFYLCAWSVLGTGKEKLFFGSGTQLSVL.